This T cell receptor (beta chain) was identified in a study of blood T cell repertoires in COVID-19. At the level of the study: Samples of COVID-19 (acute and convalescent) were obtained from the United States, Italy and Spain.

V was shortened by 5 bases and J by 5 bases, with 9 bases between the two germline ends. Looked up from germline, CDR1 is MDHEN and CDR2 is SYDVKM. The CDR3 is 12 amino acids. Original handling: Estimation of nucleated cell counts relied on the amplification of reference gene primers. TCRdb's table, derived via immunoSEQ multiplex PCR, lists solely in-frame clones and lacks some. For V, J and clone size, that table is used; D and trimming come from the DNA. The sample records 110,000 or so clones, about 86% being singletons. This receptor was obtained from a man between 65 and 85 years old who had recovered from COVID-19. Sequencing used peripheral blood. The genes are TRBV28 and TRBJ1-2; D ambiguous. CDR3 nucleotides: TGTGCCAGCAGTCAGTTCGATTATGGCTACACCTTC. Its translation is CASSQFDYGYTF.